The 21 T cell receptor beta chains in this list originate from one sample, sequenced in a study of cytomegalovirus exposure and HLA in healthy donors. Method: immunoSEQ multiplex PCR; TCRdb's copy keeps in-frame clones and lacks some. Of roughly 64,000 clones listed, 95% are singletons. The sequenced material came from PBMCs. The receptor set was obtained from a young woman in good health and CMV-seropositive.

The rearrangement links TRBV10-3 to TRBJ2-1, with D possibly matching TRBD2 (6 bases). The CDR3 is 13 amino acids. Trimming took 5 bases from V and 4 from J, leaving 9 bases between them. Germline CDR1 and CDR2: ENHRY and SYGVKD. In DNA, the CDR3 is TGTGCCATCAGTACGGGACTTTACAATGAGCAGTTCTTC. Translation: CAISTGLYNEQFF.

This clone was seen once. V and J are TRBV27 and TRBJ2-5; 10 bases are a match to TRBD2. After removal of 5 bases from V and 4 bases from J, the junction contained 16 bases not matched to a gene. The CDR3 spans 18 residues. CDR1 MNHEY and CDR2 SMNVEV come from the germline V gene (reference sequence). The CDR3 loop is CASSQPSSGRALGETQYF. CDR3 DNA: TGTGCCAGCAGTCAACCTTCTAGCGGGAGAGCGTTAGGAGAGACCCAGTACTTC.

The chain uses TRBV28 and TRBJ1-1; TRBD1 matches 11 bases. Losses at the gene ends were 2 bases for V and 4 bases for J; bases not matched to a gene: 15. This CDR3 contains 19 residues. Per the germline V gene, CDR1 is MDHEN and CDR2 is SYDVKM. CDR3 sequence (DNA): TGTGCCAGCAGTTTAGAGAGGTTCAGGGACAGGGGGACGATCACTGAAGCTTTCTTT. The encoded protein is CASSLERFRDRGTITEAFF.

This sequence joins TRBV10-3 and TRBJ1-3; 7 nucleotides match TRBD1. The CDR3 consists of 15 residues. Germline values: CDR1 ENHRY, CDR2 SYGVKD. Unmatched junction bases numbered 4, after V lost 5 bases and J lost 0 bases. CDR3 region: CAISQTGPSGNTIYF. The CDR3 nucleotides are TGTGCCATCAGTCAGACAGGGCCCTCTGGAAACACCATATATTTT.

The chain combines TRBV29-1 with TRBJ1-1; tentative D call: TRBD1 (6 bases). The CDR3 consists of 13 residues. V lost 6 bases to trimming and J lost 0 bases, with 11 bases between them. Germline-derived CDR1 and CDR2 are SQVTM and ANQGSEA. CDR3 loop: CSVNRDLNTEAFF. The CDR3 DNA follows: TGCAGCGTGAACAGGGACCTGAACACTGAAGCTTTCTTT.

The chain recombines TRBV9 with TRBJ2-7; 8 nucleotides line up with TRBD1. Germline V gene lookup returns CDR1 SGDLS and CDR2 YYNGEE. The V gene end was trimmed by 0 bases and the J gene end by 6 bases; junction bases not matched to a gene: 14. The CDR3 length is 17 residues. CDR3 loop: CASSVEGRDRGLGEQYF. In DNA, the CDR3 is TGTGCCAGCAGCGTAGAGGGGAGAGACAGGGGTTTAGGCGAGCAGTACTTC.

This chain links TRBV27 with TRBJ2-1; the match to TRBD1 covers 7 bases. Germline assignment: CDR1 MNHEY and CDR2 SMNVEV (reference sequence). CDR3 length: 12 amino acids. V trimming: 8 bases; J trimming: 9 bases; junction bases outside the gene matches: 7. Written as DNA, the CDR3 is TGTGCCAGCTCGAAGGGGGCTAGTGAGCAGTTCTTC. It is translated as CASSKGASEQFF.

The rearrangement joins TRBV7-9 to TRBJ2-2, with 7 bases matching TRBD2. Germline V lookup: CDR1 SEHNR, CDR2 FQNEAQ (reference sequence). Trimming cost V 6 bases and J 5 bases; bases outside gene matches: 6. The CDR3 sequence is 14 residues long. The CDR3 sequence is CASSRAGGTGELFF. CDR3 nucleotide sequence: TGTGCCAGCAGTCGCGCCGGGGGGACCGGGGAGCTGTTTTTT.

The rearrangement links TRBV5-1 to TRBJ1-5, with D unclear. The germline gives CDR1 SGHRS, CDR2 YFSETQ. The CDR3 is 13 amino acids. Trimming left V 4 bases short and J 7 bases short, with 12 bases between. The CDR3 loop is CASSLSVGQPQHF. The CDR3 DNA reads as TGCGCCAGCAGCCTTTCCGTGGGCCAGCCCCAGCATTTT.

The CDR3 here is CASTSRGTGAFQPQHF. The CDR3 region has the DNA TGTGCCAGCACCTCTCGTGGGACAGGGGCATTTCAGCCCCAGCATTTT. This sequence joins TRBV27 and TRBJ1-5, with TRBD1 matching 10 bases. J lost 6 bases, V lost 7 bases, and 12 bases had no gene match. This CDR3 spans 16 amino acids. Germline V lookup: CDR1 MNHEY, CDR2 SMNVEV (reference sequence).

The gene calls are TRBV30 and TRBJ2-7, with D perhaps matching TRBD2 (5 bases). Trimming took off 6 bases at V and 5 bases at J, with 17 bases between the two ends. Germline CDR1 reads GTSNPN; CDR2 reads SVGIG (reference sequence). The CDR3 has 13 residues. CDR3 sequence reads: CACKSGWSNEQYF. The CDR3 DNA is TGTGCCTGCAAGAGCGGTTGGTCCAACGAGCAGTACTTC.

The CDR3 bases are TGTGCCAGCAGCCTAGGGGGCCGATCCTATAATTCACCCCTCCACTTT. The encoded protein is CASSLGGRSYNSPLHF. The gene calls are TRBV5-4 and TRBJ1-6; 7 bases are a match to TRBD1. CDR3 length equals 16 residues. The trim removed 4 bases at V and 1 base at J, leaving 5 bases unmatched. CDR1 is SGHNT and CDR2 is YYREEE in the germline V gene (reference sequence). Drawing the rest from reference TRBV5-4 and TRBJ1-6, the complete variable domain is ETGVTQSPTHLIKTRGQQVTLRCSSQSGHNTVSWYQQALGQGPQFIFQYYREEENGRGNFPPRFSGLQFPNYSSELNVNALELDDSALYLCASSLGGRSYNSPLHFGNGTRLTVT.

This chain connects TRBV15 to TRBJ1-1, with 7 bases fitting TRBD1. The CDR3 extends over 14 amino acids. The germline V gene has CDR1 LNHNV and CDR2 YYDKDF (reference sequence). The junction had 9 bases not matched to a gene; V was cut back by 0 bases and J by 11 bases. The CDR3 protein is CATSRDRFTGAAFF. Here the CDR3 DNA reads TGTGCCACCAGCAGAGATCGTTTCACAGGGGCGGCTTTCTTT.

This chain uses TRBV18 with TRBJ1-3, with 7 bases aligning to TRBD1. Germline assignment: CDR1 KGHSH and CDR2 LQKENI. Losses at the gene ends were 4 bases for V and 0 bases for J; bases not matched to a gene: 12. The CDR3 has 18 residues. This chain's CDR3 is CASSRLFTGQNSGNTIYF. CDR3 coding DNA: TGTGCCAGCTCACGCCTATTTACGGGACAGAACTCTGGAAACACCATATATTTT.

This chain links TRBV7-2 with TRBJ1-6, with TRBD1 matching 9 bases. Trimming at V came to 5 bases and at J to 15 bases, leaving 14 bases not matched to a gene. Per germline, CDR1 SGHTA and CDR2 FQGNSA. The CDR3 is 15 amino acids. The CDR3 reads CASSGRTGAWLYLHF. In nucleotides, the CDR3 is TGTGCCAGCAGCGGTCGGACAGGGGCCTGGTTGTACCTCCACTTT.

The chain uses TRBV18 and TRBJ1-6; 7 bases agree with TRBD1. Per the germline V gene, CDR1 is KGHSH and CDR2 is LQKENI. Trimming removed 3 bases from V and 8 bases from J; junction bases left unmatched: 4. This CDR3 is built from 14 residues. Written as DNA, the CDR3 is TGTGCCAGCTCACCCCGGGACAGAGATTCACCCCTCCACTTT. This encodes CASSPRDRDSPLHF.

This clone was observed a single time. CDR3 sequence reads: CASSVRKLKTGFESYTF. Written as DNA, the CDR3 is TGTGCCAGCAGTGTTAGGAAGCTAAAGACAGGGTTTGAAAGCTACACCTTC. This chain links TRBV2 with TRBJ1-2; 7 bases match TRBD1. After removal of 4 bases from V and 9 bases from J, the junction contained 20 bases not matched to a gene. Germline V gene lookup returns CDR1 SNHLY and CDR2 FYNNEI. This CDR3 contains 17 residues. Looking up the rest from reference TRBV2 and TRBJ1-2 gives the full variable domain: EPEVTQTPSHQVTQMGQEVILRCVPISNHLYFYWYRQILGQKVEFLVSFYNNEISEKSEIFDDQFSVERPDGSNFTLKIRSTKLEDSAMYFCASSVRKLKTGFESYTFGSGTRLTVV.

The V call is TRBV5-5, the J call TRBJ2-7; TRBD1 is a possible D gene (5 bases). The CDR3 contains 16 residues. The germline V gene has CDR1 SGHKS and CDR2 YYEKEE (reference sequence). V gave up 1 base and J gave up 0 bases, with 14 bases separating them. CDR3 amino acids: CASSLMRQRSSYEQYF. The CDR3 nucleotides read TGTGCCAGCAGCTTGATGAGACAGAGGAGCTCCTACGAGCAGTACTTC.

The rearrangement links TRBV5-1 to TRBJ1-5; D may be TRBD1 (6 bases). The germline gives CDR1 SGHRS, CDR2 YFSETQ. The length of the CDR3 is 15 residues. Between the trimmed V and J ends, which lost 1 base and 6 bases, there was a span of 14 bases. CDR3 nucleotide sequence: TGCGCCAGCAGCTTGTCAGGGGATTACGGTCAGCCCCAGCATTTT. It is translated as CASSLSGDYGQPQHF. Full variable domain (rest looked up from reference TRBV5-1 and TRBJ1-5): KAGVTQTPRYLIKTRGQQVTLSCSPISGHRSVSWYQQTPGQGLQFLFEYFSETQRNKGNFPGRFSGRQFSNSRSEMNVSTLELGDSALYLCASSLSGDYGQPQHFGDGTRLSIL.

The chain recombines TRBV7-3 with TRBJ2-2; 9 nucleotides line up with TRBD2. Losses at the gene ends were 4 bases for V and 4 bases for J; bases not matched to a gene: 4. Germline V CDR1 and CDR2: SGHTA, FQGTGA. The CDR3 consists of 15 residues. The chain's CDR3 is CASSSGLAATGELFF. The CDR3 nucleotides read TGTGCCAGCAGCTCGGGACTAGCTGCCACCGGGGAGCTGTTTTTT. The full variable domain, with the rest looked up from reference TRBV7-3 and TRBJ2-2, is GAGVSQTPSNKVTEKGKYVELRCDPISGHTALYWYRQSLGQGPEFLIYFQGTGAADDSGLPNDRFFAVRPEGSVSTLKIQRTERGDSAVYLCASSSGLAATGELFFGEGSRLTVL.

This chain connects TRBV18 to TRBJ1-2; possible D gene TRBD1, 5 bases. V lost 2 bases and J lost 7, with 17 bases in between. The length of the CDR3 is 15 residues. Germline loops: CDR1 KGHSH, CDR2 LQKENI. DNA for the CDR3: TGTGCCAGCTCACCAGGGGCCTCAAAGGTTGTTGGCTACACCTTC. This codes for CASSPGASKVVGYTF.